The 8 T cell receptor beta chains in this list originate from one sample, sequenced in a study of cytomegalovirus exposure and HLA in healthy donors. It was with 60 Vbeta and 13 Jbeta primers that the PCR ran. Using immunoSEQ multiplex PCR, the repertoire was profiled, and TCRdb retains in-frame clones only, with some absent. This sample has 130,000 to 150,000 clones; approximately 82% occur once, and the top ten carry 9.7%. The source material was PBMCs. The source of these receptors is a woman aged 60 to 75 in good health and CMV-seropositive.

J is TRBJ1-2 and V is TRBV13, with D possibly TRBD1 on 6 matching bases. Trimming removed 4 bases at V and 0 bases at J, with 9 bases between. Germline-derived CDR1 and CDR2 are PRHDT and FYEKMQ (reference sequence). The CDR3 extends over 14 amino acids. CDR3 residues: CASSSWTANYGYTF. CDR3 coding DNA: TGTGCCAGCAGCTCCTGGACAGCTAACTATGGCTACACCTTC. Supplemented by reference TRBV13 and TRBJ1-2, the full variable domain reads AAGVIQSPRHLIKEKRETATLKCYPIPRHDTVYWYQQGPGQDPQFLISFYEKMQSDKGSIPDRFSAQQFSDYHSELNMSSLELGDSALYFCASSSWTANYGYTFGSGTRLTVV.

The chain joins TRBV11-3 to TRBJ2-4, with TRBD2 matching over 12 bases. Germline loops: CDR1 SGHNT, CDR2 YENEEA. The CDR3 is 18 amino acids. The V gene end was trimmed by 1 base and the J gene end by 3 bases; junction bases not matched to a gene: 7. This CDR3 reads CASSLGTSGTIGKNIQYF. The CDR3 coding sequence is TGTGCCAGCAGCTTAGGGACTAGCGGGACGATAGGCAAAAACATTCAGTACTTC.

V is TRBV5-1 and J is TRBJ1-4; D remains ambiguous. CDR3 length equals 14 residues. V was pared by 4 bases and J by 6 bases, with 13 bases between. CDR1 and CDR2 from the germline V gene are SGHRS and YFSETQ. The CDR3: CASSPLALDEKLFF. In nucleotides, the CDR3 is TGCGCCAGCAGCCCGCTGGCTTTGGATGAAAAACTGTTTTTT.

The genes are TRBV6-5 and TRBJ2-2; perhaps TRBD2 as D (5 bases). This CDR3 is built from 16 residues. The V gene's germline CDR1 is MNHEY and CDR2 SVGAGI. V dropped 4 bases and J dropped 2 bases, with 14 bases sitting between them. The CDR3 reads CASSSGPGSNTGELFF. For the CDR3, the DNA is TGTGCCAGCAGTTCCGGACCTGGGAGCAACACCGGGGAGCTGTTTTTT.

This chain uses TRBV15 with TRBJ1-1, with TRBD1 identical over 10 bases. CDR3 size: 14 residues. Germline V gene data show CDR1 as LNHNV and CDR2 as YYDKDF (reference sequence). V lost 3 bases and J lost 3; bases outside the gene matches: 1. CDR3 DNA sequence: TGTGCCACCAGCAGGGACAGGGGGGACACTGAAGCTTTCTTT. Its translation: CATSRDRGDTEAFF.

The chain is built from TRBV15 and TRBJ1-2, with TRBD1 identical over 9 bases. Germline V CDR1 and CDR2: LNHNV, YYDKDF (reference sequence). The length of the CDR3 is 17 residues. V lost 2 bases to trimming and J lost 3 bases; unmatched junction nucleotides: 10. CDR3 coding DNA: TGTGCCACCAGCAGATACCCGGGACAGGGAGGATACTATGGCTACACCTTC. Residues: CATSRYPGQGGYYGYTF.

This chain uses TRBV27 with TRBJ2-1, with 8 bases that match TRBD2. CDR1 and CDR2 (germline): MNHEY, SMNVEV (reference sequence). This CDR3 region has 13 residues. The trim removed 5 bases at V and 9 bases at J, leaving 6 bases unmatched. The CDR3 reads CASSTGGPLEQFF. As DNA, the CDR3 is TGTGCCAGCAGTACGGGAGGGCCTCTTGAGCAGTTCTTC.

This chain connects TRBV2 to TRBJ2-5; 9 positions match TRBD1. The germline gives CDR1 SNHLY, CDR2 FYNNEI. Trimming at V came to 6 bases and at J to 5 bases, leaving 7 bases not matched to a gene. The CDR3 is made up of 14 amino acids. The CDR3 protein is CASRERQGGETQYF. CDR3 DNA: TGTGCCAGCAGGGAGAGACAGGGGGGGGAGACCCAGTACTTC. The full variable domain, its missing parts supplied by reference TRBV2 and TRBJ2-5, is EPEVTQTPSHQVTQMGQEVILRCVPISNHLYFYWYRQILGQKVEFLVSFYNNEISEKSEIFDDQFSVERPDGSNFTLKIRSTKLEDSAMYFCASRERQGGETQYFGPGTRLLVL.